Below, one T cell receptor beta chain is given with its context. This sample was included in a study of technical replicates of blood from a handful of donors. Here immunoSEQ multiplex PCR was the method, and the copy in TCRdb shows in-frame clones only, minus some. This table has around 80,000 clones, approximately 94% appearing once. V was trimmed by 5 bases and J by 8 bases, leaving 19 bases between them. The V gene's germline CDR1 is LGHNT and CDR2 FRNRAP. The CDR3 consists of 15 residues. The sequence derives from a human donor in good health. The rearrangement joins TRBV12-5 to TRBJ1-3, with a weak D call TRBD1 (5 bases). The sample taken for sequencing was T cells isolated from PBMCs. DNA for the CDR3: TGTGCTAGTGGTCCAGCGCCAATTCGGGGGGACACCATATATTTT. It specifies CASGPAPIRGDTIYF.